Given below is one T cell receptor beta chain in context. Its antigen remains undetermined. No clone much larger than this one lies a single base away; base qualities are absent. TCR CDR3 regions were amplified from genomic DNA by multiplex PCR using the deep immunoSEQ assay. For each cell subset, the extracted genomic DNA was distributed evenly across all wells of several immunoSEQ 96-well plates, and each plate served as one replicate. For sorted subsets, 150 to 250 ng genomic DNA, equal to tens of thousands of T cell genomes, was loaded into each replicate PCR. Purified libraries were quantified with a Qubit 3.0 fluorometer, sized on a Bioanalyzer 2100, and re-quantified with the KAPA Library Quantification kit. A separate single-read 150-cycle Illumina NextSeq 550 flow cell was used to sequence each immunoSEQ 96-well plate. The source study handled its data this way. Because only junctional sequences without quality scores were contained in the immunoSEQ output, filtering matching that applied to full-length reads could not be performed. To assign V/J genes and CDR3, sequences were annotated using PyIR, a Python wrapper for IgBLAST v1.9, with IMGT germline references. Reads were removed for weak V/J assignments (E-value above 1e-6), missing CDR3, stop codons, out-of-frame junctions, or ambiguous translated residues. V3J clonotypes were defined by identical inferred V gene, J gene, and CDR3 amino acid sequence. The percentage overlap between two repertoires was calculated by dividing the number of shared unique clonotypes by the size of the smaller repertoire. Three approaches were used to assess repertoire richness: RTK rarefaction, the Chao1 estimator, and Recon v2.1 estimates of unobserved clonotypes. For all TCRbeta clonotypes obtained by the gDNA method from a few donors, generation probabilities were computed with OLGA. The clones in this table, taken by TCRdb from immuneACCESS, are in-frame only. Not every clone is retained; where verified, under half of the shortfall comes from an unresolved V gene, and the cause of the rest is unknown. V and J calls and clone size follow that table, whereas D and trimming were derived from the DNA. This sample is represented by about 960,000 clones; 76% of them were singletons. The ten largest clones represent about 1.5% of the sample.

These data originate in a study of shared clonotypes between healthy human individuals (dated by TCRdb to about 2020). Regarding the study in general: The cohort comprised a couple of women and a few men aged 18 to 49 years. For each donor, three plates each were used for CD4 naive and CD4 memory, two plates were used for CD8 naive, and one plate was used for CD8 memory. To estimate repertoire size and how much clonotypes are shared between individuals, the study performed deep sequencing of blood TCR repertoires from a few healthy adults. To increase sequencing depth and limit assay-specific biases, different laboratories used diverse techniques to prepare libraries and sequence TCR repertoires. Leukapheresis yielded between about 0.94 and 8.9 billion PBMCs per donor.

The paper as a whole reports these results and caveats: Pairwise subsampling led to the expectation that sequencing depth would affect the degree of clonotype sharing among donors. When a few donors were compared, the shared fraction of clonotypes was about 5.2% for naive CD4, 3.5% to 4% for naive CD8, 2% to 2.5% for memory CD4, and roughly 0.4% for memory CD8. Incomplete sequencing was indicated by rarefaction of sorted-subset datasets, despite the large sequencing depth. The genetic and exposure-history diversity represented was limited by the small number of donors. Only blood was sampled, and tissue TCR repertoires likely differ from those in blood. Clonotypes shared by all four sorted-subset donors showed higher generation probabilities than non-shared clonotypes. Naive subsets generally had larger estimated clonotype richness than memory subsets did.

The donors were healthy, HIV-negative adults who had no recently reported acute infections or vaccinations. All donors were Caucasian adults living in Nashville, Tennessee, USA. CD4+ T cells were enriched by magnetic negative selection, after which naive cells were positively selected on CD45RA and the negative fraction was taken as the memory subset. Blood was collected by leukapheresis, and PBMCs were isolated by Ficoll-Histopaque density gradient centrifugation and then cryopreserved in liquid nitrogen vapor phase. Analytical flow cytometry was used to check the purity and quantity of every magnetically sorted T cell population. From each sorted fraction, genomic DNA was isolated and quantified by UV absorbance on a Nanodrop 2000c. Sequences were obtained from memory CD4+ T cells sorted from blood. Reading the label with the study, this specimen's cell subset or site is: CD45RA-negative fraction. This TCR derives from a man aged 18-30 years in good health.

CDR3 sequence: CASSSSGTGLYEQYF. The DNA sequence follows: TGTGCCAGCAGTTCGTCCGGGACAGGGTTGTACGAGCAGTACTTC. In this chain, TRBV28 is recombined with TRBJ2-7, and 9 junctional nucleotides match TRBD1. Counted from cysteine to phenylalanine, this CDR3 has 15 amino acids. The kept DNA is CDR3 alone, 45 bases in frame from the first base. V lost 4 bases and J lost 4 bases, and the count of bases not matched to a germline gene is 8. CDR1 and CDR2, looked up from the germline V gene, are MDHEN and SYDVKM.